Listed here are 24 T cell receptor beta chains from one sample, sequenced in a study of T cell changes during pregnancy in multiple sclerosis (dated by TCRdb to the late 2010s). Preparation of the library involved the immunoSEQ multiplex PCR assay. What TCRdb holds here is the immuneACCESS table cut down to in-frame rearrangements. Part of the clones is not present; checked against another copy, under half of the missing clones reflect an unresolved V gene, and the others are unexplained. The sample has some 74,000 clones on record, approximately 92% of them singletons. Of the sample, about 2% falls within the top ten clones. Sequences were derived from peripheral blood, sampled before pregnancy. These receptors all come from a female donor with multiple sclerosis, enrolled in a pregnancy study.

V is TRBV6-5 and J is TRBJ2-2, with D perhaps matching TRBD2 (5 bases). The CDR3 spans 14 residues. Trimming took 4 bases from V and 1 from J, leaving 7 bases between them. CDR1 is MNHEY, CDR2 SVGAGI, per germline. The CDR3 loop reads CASSLSGNTGELFF. The CDR3 nucleotides are TGTGCCAGCAGTTTGAGCGGGAACACCGGGGAGCTGTTTTTT.

The rearrangement uses TRBV7-3 and TRBJ2-1, with 8 positions matching TRBD2. Germline CDR1 and CDR2: SGHTA and FQGTGA. The CDR3 consists of 13 residues. J gave up 7 bases and V 3 bases, and 2 bases lay outside the gene matches. The CDR3, as DNA: TGTGCCAGCAGCTTCGGGGGGGGGAATGAGCAGTTCTTC. Its translation is CASSFGGGNEQFF.

The rearrangement joins TRBV18 to TRBJ1-5; TRBD1 agrees at 12 bases. This CDR3 comprises 16 residues. CDR1 is KGHSH, CDR2 LQKENI, per germline. V gave up 2 bases and J gave up 6 bases; unmatched junction bases: 5. The CDR3 here is CASSPGTGGLRQPQHF. In DNA form, the CDR3 reads TGTGCCAGCTCACCAGGGACAGGGGGCTTACGTCAGCCCCAGCATTTT.

The rearrangement joins TRBV6-1 to TRBJ1-4; 11 bases are shared with TRBD1. The ends lost 2 bases at V and 7 bases at J; junction bases unmatched: 3. Germline-derived CDR1 and CDR2 are MNHNS and SASEGT. CDR3 length: 15 residues. DNA of the CDR3: TGTGCCAGCAGTGAATTGGGACAGGGGGGTGAAAAACTGTTTTTT. Protein sequence: CASSELGQGGEKLFF.

The chain has TRBV29-1 and TRBJ2-1; the match to TRBD1 covers 9 bases. This CDR3 is 12 amino acids long. Germline CDR1 and CDR2: SQVTM and ANQGSEA. V lost 7 bases to trimming and J lost 7 bases; unmatched junction nucleotides: 5. The CDR3 bases are TGCAGCGGGGGACAGGGTGGGAATGAGCAGTTCTTC. Translation gives CSGGQGGNEQFF.

Only one count was recorded for this clone. The chain recombines TRBV7-2 with TRBJ2-7, with 11 positions matching TRBD2. Germline assignment: CDR1 SGHTA and CDR2 FQGNSA. The trim removed 5 bases at V and 2 bases at J, leaving 8 bases unmatched. This CDR3 is built from 16 residues. Written as DNA, the CDR3 is TGTGCCAGCAGCGCCCCCGGGACTAGCGGTACCTACGAGCAGTACTTC. It is translated as CASSAPGTSGTYEQYF.

The genes are TRBV18 and TRBJ2-7, with 10 bases that match TRBD2. With 3 bases clipped from V and 3 bases from J, the junction kept 8 bases outside the gene matches. Germline CDR1 KGHSH, CDR2 LQKENI. The CDR3 contains 16 residues. Here the CDR3 DNA reads TGTGCCAGCTCACCGCTAGTCACTAGCGGGGTCTACGAGCAGTACTTC. As protein: CASSPLVTSGVYEQYF.

The chain couples TRBV6-1 to TRBJ2-1; a weak D match, TRBD1 (6 bases). CDR1 is MNHNS, CDR2 SASEGT, per germline. The germline V and J ends were trimmed by 10 bases and 9 bases, with 22 bases remaining between them. This CDR3 contains 14 residues. The CDR3 DNA reads TGTGCCACCTGGACAGCCCCATTGAGTGTTGAGCAGTTCTTC. Encoded protein: CATWTAPLSVEQFF.

V is TRBV5-6 and J is TRBJ2-7, with 12 bases that match TRBD2. The CDR3 is 16 amino acids. CDR1 and CDR2 from the germline V gene are SGHDT and YYEEEE. V was clipped by 4 bases and J by 5 bases; unmatched bases: 10. The CDR3 reads CASSPKWGLAGDEQYF. CDR3 coding DNA: TGTGCCAGCAGCCCAAAATGGGGACTAGCGGGTGACGAGCAGTACTTC.

This chain's CDR3 is CASSRTPIGLAPYEQYF. The CDR3 DNA reads as TGCGCCAGCAGCCGGACGCCGATTGGACTAGCGCCCTACGAGCAGTACTTC. The V gene is TRBV5-1, the J gene TRBJ2-7; 9 positions match TRBD2. Losses at the gene ends were 4 bases for V and 2 bases for J; bases not matched to a gene: 13. The CDR3 is made up of 17 amino acids. Germline V gene sequence: CDR1 SGHRS, CDR2 YFSETQ.

The V gene is TRBV6-5, the J gene TRBJ2-7; TRBD2 agrees at 7 bases. CDR3 size: 13 residues. V shed 6 bases and J 7 bases; nucleotides not matched to a gene: 9. The germline V gene has CDR1 MNHEY and CDR2 SVGAGI. The CDR3: CASRSGWGGEQYF. The CDR3 bases are TGTGCCAGCAGGTCAGGGTGGGGGGGGGAGCAGTACTTC.

Concerning this clone: Other DNA sequences in this specimen translate into the identical CDR3. The V call is TRBV9, the J call TRBJ1-1, with D possibly TRBD1 on 6 matching bases. V was shortened by 0 bases and J by 4 bases, with 10 bases between the two germline ends. The germline V gene encodes CDR1 SGDLS and CDR2 YYNGEE. CDR3 length equals 14 residues. The CDR3 region has the DNA TGTGCCAGCAGCGTAGGGGGGCGCGGCACTGAAGCTTTCTTT. Protein product: CASSVGGRGTEAFF. Together with reference TRBV9 and TRBJ1-1, the CDR3 gives the full variable domain: DSGVTQTPKHLITATGQRVTLRCSPRSGDLSVYWYQQSLDQGLQFLIQYYNGEERAKGNILERFSAQQFPDLHSELNLSSLELGDSALYFCASSVGGRGTEAFFGQGTRLTVV.

The V call is TRBV6-1, the J call TRBJ1-1; D possibly corresponds to TRBD1 (6 bases). The CDR3 is made up of 13 amino acids. The germline V gene encodes CDR1 MNHNS and CDR2 SASEGT. V lost 6 bases, J lost 1 base, and 9 bases lay in between. The CDR3 DNA is TGTGCCAGCAGAGAGACAGGGAACACTGAAGCTTTCTTT. Translation: CASRETGNTEAFF.

V is TRBV7-9 and J is TRBJ2-7; TRBD2 aligns across 12 bases. Trimming took 4 bases from V and 4 from J; bases not matched to a gene: 5. Germline assignment: CDR1 SEHNR and CDR2 FQNEAQ (reference sequence). The CDR3 contains 15 residues. The CDR3 loop reads CASSYRTSGTYEQYF. In nucleotides, the CDR3 is TGTGCCAGCAGCTATCGGACTAGCGGGACTTACGAGCAGTACTTC.

This chain joins TRBV19 and TRBJ1-5; D not resolved. The CDR3 runs to 18 residues. Germline CDR1 LNHDA, CDR2 SQIVND (reference sequence). V lost 3 bases, J lost 3 bases, and 21 bases lay in between. CDR3 sequence (DNA): TGTGCCAGTAGTATTGATGGAATGACATTCATTGCCAATCAGCCCCAGCATTTT. This codes for CASSIDGMTFIANQPQHF.

In its sample, this clone was seen once. This chain links TRBV7-9 with TRBJ2-3, with 9 positions matching TRBD2. Germline CDR1 SEHNR, CDR2 FQNEAQ (reference sequence). The CDR3 sequence is 14 residues long. With 2 bases clipped from V and 5 bases from J, the junction kept 2 bases outside the gene matches. The CDR3 DNA reads as TGTGCCAGCAGCTTACTAGCGGGATTAGATACGCAGTATTTT. Protein: CASSLLAGLDTQYF.

V and J are TRBV6-1 and TRBJ2-7; no firm D call. V shed 0 bases and J shed 3 bases, with 3 bases lying between them. The CDR3 is made up of 12 amino acids. The germline V gene has CDR1 MNHNS and CDR2 SASEGT. CDR3 coding DNA: TGTGCCAGCAGTGAAGCTAACTACGAGCAGTACTTC. Its protein is CASSEANYEQYF.

A single count supports this clone. This chain connects TRBV30 to TRBJ2-3, with 8 bases matching TRBD2. The CDR3 has 16 residues. The germline gives CDR1 GTSNPN, CDR2 SVGIG (reference sequence). V trimming: 1 base; J trimming: 5 bases; junction bases outside the gene matches: 11. In DNA, the CDR3 is TGTGCCTGGAGTGGGGAAAAGGCGGGAGGCATAGATACGCAGTATTTT. It is translated as CAWSGEKAGGIDTQYF.

Details on this clone: The sample has other DNA sequences that encode this CDR3 too. The V and J genes are TRBV30 and TRBJ1-3; 7 bases match TRBD1. The V and J ends lost 5 bases and 0 bases, in that order; junction bases with no gene match: 7. CDR1 is GTSNPN, CDR2 SVGIG, per germline (reference sequence). The CDR3 loop spans 15 amino acids. The CDR3 loop reads CAWSRDSGSGNTIYF. CDR3 DNA: TGTGCCTGGTCCCGGGACAGTGGCTCTGGAAACACCATATATTTT. Full variable domain (remainder filled in from reference TRBV30 and TRBJ1-3): SQTIHQWPATLVQPVGSPLSLECTVEGTSNPNLYWYRQAAGRGLQLLFYSVGIGQISSEVPQNLSASRPQDRQFILSSKKLLLSDSGFYLCAWSRDSGSGNTIYFGEGSWLTVV.

This clone was observed once. The genes are TRBV7-2 and TRBJ1-1; D possibly corresponds to TRBD1 (6 bases). CDR3 length equals 14 residues. V lost 8 bases and J lost 4, with 17 bases in between. Germline V lookup: CDR1 SGHTA, CDR2 FQGNSA. As DNA, the CDR3 is TGTGCCAGCCGGGAGGCGGGGACACCCACTGAAGCTTTCTTT. This gives the protein CASREAGTPTEAFF.

V gene TRBV4-3 combines with J gene TRBJ2-7, with 9 bases aligning to TRBD2. Losses at the gene ends were 2 bases for V and 0 bases for J; bases not matched to a gene: 5. This CDR3 has 16 amino acids. Looked up from germline, CDR1 is LGHNA and CDR2 is YSLEER. This CDR3 is CASSQTSGPSSYEQYF. The CDR3 region has the DNA TGCGCCAGCAGCCAAACTAGCGGGCCCTCCTCCTACGAGCAGTACTTC.

This chain links TRBV5-1 with TRBJ2-3; 10 nucleotides match TRBD2. V lost 2 bases and J lost 5; bases outside the gene matches: 11. Germline CDR1 and CDR2: SGHRS and YFSETQ. The CDR3 is 17 residues long. The CDR3: CASSFRGVAGGRDTQYF. In DNA form, the CDR3 reads TGCGCCAGCAGCTTCAGAGGGGTAGCGGGAGGAAGAGATACGCAGTATTTT.

The CDR3 coding sequence is TGTGCCAGTAGTACTAGCGGGAGTCCGGGGGAGCTGTTTTTT. It yields the protein CASSTSGSPGELFF. The chain is built from TRBV19 and TRBJ2-2; TRBD2 agrees at 10 bases. The germline gives CDR1 LNHDA, CDR2 SQIVND (reference sequence). The CDR3 sequence is 14 residues long. V gave up 4 bases and J gave up 8 bases; unmatched junction bases: 4.

CDR3 amino acids: CASIDRTGQFF. As DNA, the CDR3 is TGTGCCAGCATCGACCGTACGGGGCAGTTCTTC. The V gene is TRBV2, the J gene TRBJ2-1; D ambiguous. Germline lookup yields CDR1 SNHLY and CDR2 FYNNEI. V was cut by 7 bases and J by 12 bases, with 13 bases left in between. This CDR3 comprises 11 residues.